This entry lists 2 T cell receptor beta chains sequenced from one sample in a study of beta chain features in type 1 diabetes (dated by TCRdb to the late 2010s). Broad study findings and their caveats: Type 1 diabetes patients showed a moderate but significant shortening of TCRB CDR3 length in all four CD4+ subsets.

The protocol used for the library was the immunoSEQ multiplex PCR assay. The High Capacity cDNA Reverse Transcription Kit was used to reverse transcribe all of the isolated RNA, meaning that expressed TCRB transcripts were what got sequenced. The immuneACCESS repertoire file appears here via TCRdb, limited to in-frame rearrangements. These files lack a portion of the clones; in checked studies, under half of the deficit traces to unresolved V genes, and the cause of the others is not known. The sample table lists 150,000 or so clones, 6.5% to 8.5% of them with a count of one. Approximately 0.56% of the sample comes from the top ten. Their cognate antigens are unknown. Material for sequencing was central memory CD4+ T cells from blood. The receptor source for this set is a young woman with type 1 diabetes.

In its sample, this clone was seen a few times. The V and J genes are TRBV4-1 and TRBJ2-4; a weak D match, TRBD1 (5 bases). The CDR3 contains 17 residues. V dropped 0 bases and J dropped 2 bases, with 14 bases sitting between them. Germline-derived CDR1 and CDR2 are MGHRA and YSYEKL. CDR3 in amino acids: CASSQESGRATKNIQYF. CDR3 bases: TGCGCCAGCAGCCAAGAGTCCGGCAGGGCAACCAAAAACATTCAGTACTTC.

Here the CDR3 DNA reads TGTGCCAGCAGCGTACTAGCATTGGCAGATACGCAGTATTTT. Protein: CASSVLALADTQYF. The chain combines TRBV7-2 with TRBJ2-3; a weak D match, TRBD2 (6 bases). Trimming took 5 bases from V and 4 from J, leaving 13 bases between them. The CDR3 is made up of 14 amino acids. Germline V CDR1 and CDR2: SGHTA, FQGNSA. The variable domain in full, with the rest retrieved from reference TRBV7-2 and TRBJ2-3, is GAGVSQSPSNKVTEKGKDVELRCDPISGHTALYWYRQSLGQGLEFLIYFQGNSAPDKSGLPSDRFSAERTGGSVSTLTIQRTQQEDSAVYLCASSVLALADTQYFGPGTRLTVL.